The T cell receptor (beta chain) under discussion was sequenced for a study of T-cell memory formation after mild COVID-19. About the research overall: The two donors had largely donor-specific TCR clusters.

Study results and caveats: A subset of responding clones appeared in pre-infection memory, suggesting cross-reactive memory joined. There was a balanced CD4/CD8 profile in clones contracting day 15 to 85, and later expanders leaned CD4+.

This clonotype was observed a few times. Antigen unknown. With constant-segment primers, 5'RACE yielded cDNA libraries of TCR alpha and TCR beta that carried sample barcodes and UMIs. TCRdb re-analysed the 5' RACE reads in MiXCR, keeping a single row per CDR3 protein. This table has about 200,000 distinct CDR3 sequences, around 16% appearing once. The CDR3 runs to 13 residues. The ends were cut back, 6 bases at V and 2 bases at J, with 11 bases in the middle. In germline, CDR1 is LGHNT, CDR2 FRNRAP. This TCR was recovered from an adult woman who had mild COVID-19 (a few samples of this study predate the infection). Cell type and time point are not known. The rearrangement joins TRBV12-5 to TRBJ2-7, with D maybe TRBD1 (5 bases). Sequencing was done on a sample of PBMCs or a T cell subset sorted from them (not recorded which). In nucleotides, the CDR3 is TGTGCTAGTGGGCAGGGCAGGGCCTACGAGCAGTACTTC. This codes for CASGQGRAYEQYF.